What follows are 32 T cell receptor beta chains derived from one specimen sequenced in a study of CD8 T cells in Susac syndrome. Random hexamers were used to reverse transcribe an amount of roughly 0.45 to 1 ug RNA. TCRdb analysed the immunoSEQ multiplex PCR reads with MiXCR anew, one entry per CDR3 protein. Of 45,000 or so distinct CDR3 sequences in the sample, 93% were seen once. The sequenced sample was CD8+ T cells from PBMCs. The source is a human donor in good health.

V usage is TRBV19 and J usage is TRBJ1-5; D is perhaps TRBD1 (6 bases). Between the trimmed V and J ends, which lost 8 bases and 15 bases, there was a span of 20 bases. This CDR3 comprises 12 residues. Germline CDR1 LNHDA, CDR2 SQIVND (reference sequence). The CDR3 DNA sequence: TGTGCCAGTGCCGCGTATACAGGGCCCGCGCATTTT. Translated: CASAAYTGPAHF.

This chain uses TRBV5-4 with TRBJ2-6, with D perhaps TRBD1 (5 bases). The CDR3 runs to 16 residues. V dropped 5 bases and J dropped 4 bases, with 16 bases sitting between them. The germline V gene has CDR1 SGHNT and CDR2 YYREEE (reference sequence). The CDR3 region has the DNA TGTGCCAGCAGTTATCGACAGCTCAGAGGGGCCAACGTCCTGACTTTC. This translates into CASSYRQLRGANVLTF.

CDR3 in amino acids: CASSPGPPYEQYF. CDR3 nucleotide sequence: TGTGCCAGCAGCCCTGGGCCTCCCTACGAGCAGTACTTC. The rearrangement uses TRBV12-3 or TRBV12-4 and TRBJ2-7, with D unclear. The CDR3 sequence is 13 residues long. The ends were cut back, 6 bases at V and 2 bases at J, with 11 bases in the middle.

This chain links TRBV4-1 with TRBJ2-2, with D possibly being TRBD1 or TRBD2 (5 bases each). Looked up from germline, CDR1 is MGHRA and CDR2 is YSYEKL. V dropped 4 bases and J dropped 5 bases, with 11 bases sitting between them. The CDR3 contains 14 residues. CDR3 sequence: CASSRDEGTGELFF. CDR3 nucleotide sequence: TGCGCCAGCAGCCGAGATGAGGGGACCGGGGAGCTGTTTTTT.

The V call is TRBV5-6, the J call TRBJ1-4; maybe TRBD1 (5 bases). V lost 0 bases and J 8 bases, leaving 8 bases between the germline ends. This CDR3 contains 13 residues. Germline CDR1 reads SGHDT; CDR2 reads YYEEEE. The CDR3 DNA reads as TGTGCCAGCAGCTTGGCCGGGGCGGAAAAACTGTTTTTT. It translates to CASSLAGAEKLFF.

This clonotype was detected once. DNA of the CDR3: TGTGCCAGCTCCTCTCGCGGCGGGGAGCTGTTTTTT. It translates to CASSSRGGELFF. The chain employs TRBV9 and TRBJ2-2; no clear D gene. Trimming shortened V by 7 bases and J by 7 bases, and 11 bases separated the two germline ends. Germline lookup yields CDR1 SGDLS and CDR2 YYNGEE. The CDR3 extends over 12 amino acids.

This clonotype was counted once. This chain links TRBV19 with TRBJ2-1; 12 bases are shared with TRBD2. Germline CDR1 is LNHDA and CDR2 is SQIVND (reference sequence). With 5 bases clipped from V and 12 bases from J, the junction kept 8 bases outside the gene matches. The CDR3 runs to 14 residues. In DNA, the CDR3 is TGTGCCAGTAGTCTAGCGGGAGGGTTCCGGGGGCAGTTCTTC. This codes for CASSLAGGFRGQFF.

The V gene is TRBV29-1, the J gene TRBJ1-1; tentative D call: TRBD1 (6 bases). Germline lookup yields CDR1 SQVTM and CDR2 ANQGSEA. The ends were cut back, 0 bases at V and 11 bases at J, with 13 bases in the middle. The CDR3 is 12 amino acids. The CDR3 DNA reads TGCAGCGTTGAAGAAGGAGACAGGAGCGCTTTCTTT. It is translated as CSVEEGDRSAFF.

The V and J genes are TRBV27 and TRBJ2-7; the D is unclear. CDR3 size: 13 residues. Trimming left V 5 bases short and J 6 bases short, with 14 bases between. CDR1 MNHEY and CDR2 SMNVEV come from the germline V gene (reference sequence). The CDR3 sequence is CASSLGKWSEQYF. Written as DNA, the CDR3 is TGTGCCAGCAGTCTAGGGAAGTGGAGCGAGCAGTACTTC.

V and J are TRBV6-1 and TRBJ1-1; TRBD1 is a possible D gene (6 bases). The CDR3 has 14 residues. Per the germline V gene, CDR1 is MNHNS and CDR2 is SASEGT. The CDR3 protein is CALLRTVMNTEAFF. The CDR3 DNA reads TGTGCTCTTCTGAGGACAGTCATGAACACTGAAGCTTTCTTT.

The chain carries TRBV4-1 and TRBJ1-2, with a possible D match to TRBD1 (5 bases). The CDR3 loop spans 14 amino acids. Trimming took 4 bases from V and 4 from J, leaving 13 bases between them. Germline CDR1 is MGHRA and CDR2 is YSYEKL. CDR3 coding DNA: TGCGCCAGCAGCCCAGGATCCGGGGCCTATGGCTACACCTTC. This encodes CASSPGSGAYGYTF.

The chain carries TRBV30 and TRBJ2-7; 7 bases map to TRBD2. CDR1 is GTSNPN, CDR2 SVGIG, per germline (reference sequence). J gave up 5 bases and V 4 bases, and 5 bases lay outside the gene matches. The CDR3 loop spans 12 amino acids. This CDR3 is CAWNLSGDEQYF. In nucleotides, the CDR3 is TGTGCCTGGAACTTAAGCGGGGACGAGCAGTACTTC.

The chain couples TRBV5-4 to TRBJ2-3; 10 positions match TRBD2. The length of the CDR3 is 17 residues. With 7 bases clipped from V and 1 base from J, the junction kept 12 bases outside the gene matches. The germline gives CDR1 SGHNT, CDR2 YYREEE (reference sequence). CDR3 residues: CASFGLAVGKGTDTQYF. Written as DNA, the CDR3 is TGTGCCAGCTTCGGACTAGCGGTAGGGAAAGGCACAGATACGCAGTATTTT.

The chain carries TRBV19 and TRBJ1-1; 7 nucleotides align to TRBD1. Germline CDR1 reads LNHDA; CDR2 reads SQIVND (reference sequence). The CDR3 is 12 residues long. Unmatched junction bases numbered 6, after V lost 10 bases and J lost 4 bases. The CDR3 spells CATKQGSTEAFF. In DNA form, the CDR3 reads TGTGCCACCAAACAGGGGAGCACTGAAGCTTTCTTT.

The CDR3 loop reads CSVEPGDGQPQHF. The CDR3 DNA follows: TGCAGCGTTGAGCCGGGGGACGGTCAGCCCCAGCATTTT. This chain joins TRBV29-1 and TRBJ1-5, with a weak D call TRBD1 (5 bases). Per germline, CDR1 SQVTM and CDR2 ANQGSEA. Trimming shortened V by 3 bases and J by 6 bases, and 12 bases separated the two germline ends. The CDR3 loop spans 13 amino acids.

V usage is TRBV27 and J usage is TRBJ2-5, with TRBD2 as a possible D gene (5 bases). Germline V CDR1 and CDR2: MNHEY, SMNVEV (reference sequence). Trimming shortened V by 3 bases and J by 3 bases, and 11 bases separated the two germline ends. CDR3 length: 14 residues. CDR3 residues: CASSFMGVEETQYF. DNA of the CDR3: TGTGCCAGCAGTTTTATGGGAGTGGAAGAGACCCAGTACTTC.

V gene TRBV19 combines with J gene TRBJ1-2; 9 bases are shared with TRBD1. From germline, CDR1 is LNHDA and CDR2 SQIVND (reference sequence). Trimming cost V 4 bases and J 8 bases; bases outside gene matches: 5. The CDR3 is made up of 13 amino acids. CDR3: CASSTRDRDGYTF. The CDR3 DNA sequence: TGTGCCAGTAGTACCCGGGACAGGGACGGCTACACCTTC.

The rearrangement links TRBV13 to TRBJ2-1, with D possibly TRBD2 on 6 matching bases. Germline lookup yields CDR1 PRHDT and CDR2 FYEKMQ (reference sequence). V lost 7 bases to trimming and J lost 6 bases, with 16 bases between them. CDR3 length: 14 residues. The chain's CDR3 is CASIGTGAANEQFF. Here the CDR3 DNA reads TGTGCCAGCATCGGGACTGGGGCGGCCAATGAGCAGTTCTTC.

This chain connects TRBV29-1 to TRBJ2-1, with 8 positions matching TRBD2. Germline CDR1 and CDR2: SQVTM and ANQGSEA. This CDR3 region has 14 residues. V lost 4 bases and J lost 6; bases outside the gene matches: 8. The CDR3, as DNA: TGCAGCGTTGCGTTCGGGACTAGTTTCAATGAGCAGTTCTTC. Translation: CSVAFGTSFNEQFF.

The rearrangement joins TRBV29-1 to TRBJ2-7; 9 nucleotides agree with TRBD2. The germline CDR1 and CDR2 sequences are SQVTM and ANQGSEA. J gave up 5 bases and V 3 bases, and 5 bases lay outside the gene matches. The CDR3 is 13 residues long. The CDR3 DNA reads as TGCAGCGTTGATGCTAGCGGGACTAACGAGCAGTACTTC. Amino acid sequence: CSVDASGTNEQYF.

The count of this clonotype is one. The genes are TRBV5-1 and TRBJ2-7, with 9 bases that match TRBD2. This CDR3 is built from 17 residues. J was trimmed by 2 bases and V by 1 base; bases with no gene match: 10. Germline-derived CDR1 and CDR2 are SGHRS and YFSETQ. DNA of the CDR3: TGCGCCAGCAGCTTGCACTCTAGCGGGACACCCACCTACGAGCAGTACTTC. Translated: CASSLHSSGTPTYEQYF.

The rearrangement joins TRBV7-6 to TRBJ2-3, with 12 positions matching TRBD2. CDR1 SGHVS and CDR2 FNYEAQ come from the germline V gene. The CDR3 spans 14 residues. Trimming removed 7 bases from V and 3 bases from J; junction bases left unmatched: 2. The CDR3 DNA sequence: TGTGCCAGCACGCTAGCGGGAGGGACAGATACGCAGTATTTT. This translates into CASTLAGGTDTQYF.

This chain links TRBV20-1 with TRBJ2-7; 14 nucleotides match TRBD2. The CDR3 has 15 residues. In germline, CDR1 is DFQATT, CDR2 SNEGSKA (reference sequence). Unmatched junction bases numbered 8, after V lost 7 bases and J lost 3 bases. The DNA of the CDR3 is TGCAGTGGGAGGGGACTAGCGGGAGCCGGCTACGAGCAGTACTTC. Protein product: CSGRGLAGAGYEQYF.

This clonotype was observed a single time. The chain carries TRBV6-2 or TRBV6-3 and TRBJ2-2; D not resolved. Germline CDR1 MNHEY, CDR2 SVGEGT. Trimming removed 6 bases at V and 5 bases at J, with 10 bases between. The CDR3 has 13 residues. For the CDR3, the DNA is TGTGCCAGCAGCATCCGGGTGACCGGGGAGCTGTTTTTT. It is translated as CASSIRVTGELFF.

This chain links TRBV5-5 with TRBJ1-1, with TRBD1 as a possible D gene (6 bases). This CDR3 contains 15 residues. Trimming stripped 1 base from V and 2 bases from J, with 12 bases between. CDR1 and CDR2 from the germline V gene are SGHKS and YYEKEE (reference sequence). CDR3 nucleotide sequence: TGTGCCAGCAGCTTGTCCGGCAGGGGTAACACTGAAGCTTTCTTT. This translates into CASSLSGRGNTEAFF.

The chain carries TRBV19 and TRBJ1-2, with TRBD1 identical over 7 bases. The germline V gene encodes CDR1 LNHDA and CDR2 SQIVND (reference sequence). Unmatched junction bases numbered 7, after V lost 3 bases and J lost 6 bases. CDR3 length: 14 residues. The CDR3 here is CASSIQTGADGYTF. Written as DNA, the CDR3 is TGTGCCAGTAGTATTCAAACAGGGGCGGATGGCTACACCTTC.

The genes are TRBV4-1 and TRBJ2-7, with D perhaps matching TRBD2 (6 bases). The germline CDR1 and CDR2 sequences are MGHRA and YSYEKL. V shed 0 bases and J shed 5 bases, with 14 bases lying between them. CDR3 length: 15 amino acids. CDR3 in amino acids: CASSQDRGTGDEQYF. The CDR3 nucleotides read TGCGCCAGCAGCCAAGATCGCGGGACGGGCGACGAGCAGTACTTC.

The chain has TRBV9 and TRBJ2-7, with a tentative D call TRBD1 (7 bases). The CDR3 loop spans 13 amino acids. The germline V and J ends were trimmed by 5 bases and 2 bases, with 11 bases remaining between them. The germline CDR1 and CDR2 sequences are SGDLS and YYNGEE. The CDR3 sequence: CASSAGQTYEQYF. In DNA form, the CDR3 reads TGTGCCAGCAGTGCGGGACAGACCTACGAGCAGTACTTC.

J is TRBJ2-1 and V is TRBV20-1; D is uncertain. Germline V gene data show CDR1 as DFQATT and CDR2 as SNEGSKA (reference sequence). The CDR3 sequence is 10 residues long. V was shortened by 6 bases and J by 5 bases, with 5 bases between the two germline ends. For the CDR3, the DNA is TGCAGTGCCCCAAACAATGAGCAGTTCTTC. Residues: CSAPNNEQFF.

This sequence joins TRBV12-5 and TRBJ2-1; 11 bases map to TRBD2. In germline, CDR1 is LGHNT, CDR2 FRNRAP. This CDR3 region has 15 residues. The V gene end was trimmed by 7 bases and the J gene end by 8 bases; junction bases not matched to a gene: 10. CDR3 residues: CASEGLAVDGYEQFF. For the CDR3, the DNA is TGTGCTAGTGAGGGACTAGCGGTGGATGGGTATGAGCAGTTCTTC.

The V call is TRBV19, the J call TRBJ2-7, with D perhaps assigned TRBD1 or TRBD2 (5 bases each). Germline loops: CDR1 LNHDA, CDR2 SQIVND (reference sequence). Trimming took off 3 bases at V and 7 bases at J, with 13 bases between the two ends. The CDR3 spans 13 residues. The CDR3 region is CASSIGTTWEQYF. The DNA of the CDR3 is TGTGCCAGTAGTATCGGGACCACCTGGGAGCAGTACTTC.

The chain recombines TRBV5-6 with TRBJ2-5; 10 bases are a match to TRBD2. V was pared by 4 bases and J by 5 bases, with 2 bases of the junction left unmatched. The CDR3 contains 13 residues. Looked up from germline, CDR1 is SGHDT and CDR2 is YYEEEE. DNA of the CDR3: TGTGCCAGCAGCGGGACTAGCGATGAGACCCAGTACTTC. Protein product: CASSGTSDETQYF. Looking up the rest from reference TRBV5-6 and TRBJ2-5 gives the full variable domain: DAGVTQSPTHLIKTRGQQVTLRCSPKSGHDTVSWYQQALGQGPQFIFQYYEEEERQRGNFPDRFSGHQFPNYSSELNVNALLLGDSALYLCASSGTSDETQYFGPGTRLLVL.